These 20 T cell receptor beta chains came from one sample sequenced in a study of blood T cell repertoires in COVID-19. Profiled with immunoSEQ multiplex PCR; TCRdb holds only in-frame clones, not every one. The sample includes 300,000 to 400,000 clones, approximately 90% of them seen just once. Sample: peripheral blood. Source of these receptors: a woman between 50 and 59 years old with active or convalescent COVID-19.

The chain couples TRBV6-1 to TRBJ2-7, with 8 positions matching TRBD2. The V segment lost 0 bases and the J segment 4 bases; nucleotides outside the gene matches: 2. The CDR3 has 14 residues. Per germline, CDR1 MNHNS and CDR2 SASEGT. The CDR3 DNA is TGTGCCAGCAGTGAAGCTAGCGGGGTATACGAGCAGTACTTC. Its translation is CASSEASGVYEQYF.

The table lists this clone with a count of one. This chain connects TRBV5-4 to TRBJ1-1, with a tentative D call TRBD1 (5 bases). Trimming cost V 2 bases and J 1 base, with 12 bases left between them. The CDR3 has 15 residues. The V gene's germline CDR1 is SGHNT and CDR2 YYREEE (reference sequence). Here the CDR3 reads CASSLAPQENTEAFF. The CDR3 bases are TGTGCCAGCAGCTTAGCACCACAGGAGAACACTGAAGCTTTCTTT.

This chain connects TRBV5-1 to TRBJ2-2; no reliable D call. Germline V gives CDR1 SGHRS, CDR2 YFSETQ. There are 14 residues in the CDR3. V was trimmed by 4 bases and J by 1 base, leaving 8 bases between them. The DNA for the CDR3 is TGCGCCAGCAGCAACGGTGGGAACACCGGGGAGCTGTTTTTT. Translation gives CASSNGGNTGELFF. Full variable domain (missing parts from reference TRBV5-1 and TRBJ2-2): KAGVTQTPRYLIKTRGQQVTLSCSPISGHRSVSWYQQTPGQGLQFLFEYFSETQRNKGNFPGRFSGRQFSNSRSEMNVSTLELGDSALYLCASSNGGNTGELFFGEGSRLTVL.

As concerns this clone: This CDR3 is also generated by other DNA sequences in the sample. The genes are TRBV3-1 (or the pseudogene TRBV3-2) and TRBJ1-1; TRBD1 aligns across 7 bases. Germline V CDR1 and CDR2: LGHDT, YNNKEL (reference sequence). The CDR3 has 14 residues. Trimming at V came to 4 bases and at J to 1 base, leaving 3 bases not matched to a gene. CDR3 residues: CASSPRQGNTEAFF. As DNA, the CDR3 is TGTGCCAGCAGCCCCCGACAGGGGAACACTGAAGCTTTCTTT.

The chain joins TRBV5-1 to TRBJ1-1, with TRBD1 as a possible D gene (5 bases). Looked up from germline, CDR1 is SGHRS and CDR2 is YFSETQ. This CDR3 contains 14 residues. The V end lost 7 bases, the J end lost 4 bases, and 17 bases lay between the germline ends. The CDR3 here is CASSQGGGSTEAFF. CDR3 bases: TGCGCCAGCTCCCAAGGCGGGGGGAGCACTGAAGCTTTCTTT.

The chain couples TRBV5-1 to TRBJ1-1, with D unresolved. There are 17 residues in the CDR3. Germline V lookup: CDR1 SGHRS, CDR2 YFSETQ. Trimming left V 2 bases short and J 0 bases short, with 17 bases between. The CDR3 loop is CASSFFSLRDMNTEAFF. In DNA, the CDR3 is TGCGCCAGCAGCTTTTTTTCGCTGCGGGATATGAACACTGAAGCTTTCTTT.

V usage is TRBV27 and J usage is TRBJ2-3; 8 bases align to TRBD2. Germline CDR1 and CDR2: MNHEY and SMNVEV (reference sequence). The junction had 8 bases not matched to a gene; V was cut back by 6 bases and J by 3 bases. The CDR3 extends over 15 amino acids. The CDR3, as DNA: TGTGCCAGCAGGAAAGCGGGAGTGGGTACAGATACGCAGTATTTT. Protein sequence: CASRKAGVGTDTQYF.

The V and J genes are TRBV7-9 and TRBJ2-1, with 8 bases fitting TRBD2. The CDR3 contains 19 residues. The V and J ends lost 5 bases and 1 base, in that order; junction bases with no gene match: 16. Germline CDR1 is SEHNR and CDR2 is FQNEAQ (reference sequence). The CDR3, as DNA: TGTGCCAGCAGCCCGCCCGGGACTAGTCTAGCCTCTTCCTACAATGAGCAGTTCTTC. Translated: CASSPPGTSLASSYNEQFF.

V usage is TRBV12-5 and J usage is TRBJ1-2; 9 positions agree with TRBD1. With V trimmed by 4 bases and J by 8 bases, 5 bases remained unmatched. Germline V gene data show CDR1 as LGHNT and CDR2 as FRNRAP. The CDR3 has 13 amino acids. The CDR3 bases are TGTGCTAGTGGTTGGACAGGGGCTAAGGGCTACACCTTC. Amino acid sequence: CASGWTGAKGYTF.

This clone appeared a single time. CDR3 nucleotide sequence: TGTGCCAGCAGCTTGGGGACAGGGGGCCCAGAGACCCAGTACTTC. It codes for CASSLGTGGPETQYF. This rearrangement joins TRBV11-2 to TRBJ2-5; TRBD1 matches at 12 bases. The V gene's germline CDR1 is SGHAT and CDR2 FQNNGV. The V gene end was trimmed by 3 bases and the J gene end by 4 bases; junction bases not matched to a gene: 3. This CDR3 contains 15 residues.

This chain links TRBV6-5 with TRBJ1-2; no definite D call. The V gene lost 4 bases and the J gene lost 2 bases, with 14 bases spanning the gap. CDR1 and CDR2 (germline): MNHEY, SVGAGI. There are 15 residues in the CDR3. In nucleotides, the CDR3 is TGTGCCAGCAGTTCCGGGTCAGACCAAAACTATGGCTACACCTTC. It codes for CASSSGSDQNYGYTF.

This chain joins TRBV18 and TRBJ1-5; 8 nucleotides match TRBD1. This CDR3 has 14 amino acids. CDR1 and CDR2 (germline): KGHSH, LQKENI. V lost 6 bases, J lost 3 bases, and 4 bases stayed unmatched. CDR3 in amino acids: CASSRTGINQPQHF. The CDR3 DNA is TGTGCCAGCTCTCGGACAGGGATCAATCAGCCCCAGCATTTT.

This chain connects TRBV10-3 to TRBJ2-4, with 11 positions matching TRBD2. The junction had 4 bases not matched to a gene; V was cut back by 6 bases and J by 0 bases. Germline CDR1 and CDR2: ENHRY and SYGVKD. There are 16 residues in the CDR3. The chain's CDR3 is CAISPSGRQAKNIQYF. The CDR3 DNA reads TGTGCCATCAGCCCTAGCGGGAGGCAAGCCAAAAACATTCAGTACTTC.

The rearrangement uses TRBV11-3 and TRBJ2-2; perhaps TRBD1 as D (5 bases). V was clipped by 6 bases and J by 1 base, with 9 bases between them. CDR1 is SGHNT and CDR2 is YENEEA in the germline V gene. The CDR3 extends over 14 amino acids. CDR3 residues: CASRFDRNTGELFF. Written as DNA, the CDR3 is TGTGCCAGCAGATTCGACAGGAACACCGGGGAGCTGTTTTTT. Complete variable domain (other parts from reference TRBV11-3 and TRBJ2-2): EAGVVQSPRYKIIEKKQPVAFWCNPISGHNTLYWYLQNLGQGPELLIRYENEEAVDDSQLPKDRFSAERLKGVDSTLKIQPAELGDSAVYLCASRFDRNTGELFFGEGSRLTVL.

CDR3: CASSIGTSGRTDTQYF. Here the CDR3 DNA reads TGTGCCAGTAGTATCGGGACTAGCGGCCGCACAGATACGCAGTATTTT. The chain recombines TRBV19 with TRBJ2-3; 11 bases match TRBD2. J was trimmed by 1 base and V by 3 bases; bases with no gene match: 3. Germline V CDR1 and CDR2: LNHDA, SQIVND (reference sequence). The CDR3 loop spans 16 amino acids. Drawing the rest from reference TRBV19 and TRBJ2-3, the complete variable domain is DGGITQSPKYLFRKEGQNVTLSCEQNLNHDAMYWYRQDPGQGLRLIYYSQIVNDFQKGDIAEGYSVSREKKESFPLTVTSAQKNPTAFYLCASSIGTSGRTDTQYFGPGTRLTVL.

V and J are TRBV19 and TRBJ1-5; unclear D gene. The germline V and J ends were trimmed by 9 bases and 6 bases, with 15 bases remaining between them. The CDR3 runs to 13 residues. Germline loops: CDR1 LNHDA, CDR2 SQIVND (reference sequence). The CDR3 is CASSGSGSQPQHF. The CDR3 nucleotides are TGTGCCAGCTCAGGTTCCGGGAGTCAGCCCCAGCATTTT.

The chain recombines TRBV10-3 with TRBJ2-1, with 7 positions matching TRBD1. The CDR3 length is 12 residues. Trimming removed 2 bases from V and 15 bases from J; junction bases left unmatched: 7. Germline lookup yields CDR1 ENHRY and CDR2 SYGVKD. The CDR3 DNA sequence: TGTGCCATCAGTGAGGCCCAAAGGGGGCGGTTCTTC. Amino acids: CAISEAQRGRFF.

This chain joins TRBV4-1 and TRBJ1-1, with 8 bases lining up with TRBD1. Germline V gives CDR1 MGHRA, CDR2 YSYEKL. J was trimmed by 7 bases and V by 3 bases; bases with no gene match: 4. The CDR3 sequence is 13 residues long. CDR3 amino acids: CASSHGQGVEAFF. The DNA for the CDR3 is TGCGCCAGCAGCCATGGACAGGGAGTTGAAGCTTTCTTT.

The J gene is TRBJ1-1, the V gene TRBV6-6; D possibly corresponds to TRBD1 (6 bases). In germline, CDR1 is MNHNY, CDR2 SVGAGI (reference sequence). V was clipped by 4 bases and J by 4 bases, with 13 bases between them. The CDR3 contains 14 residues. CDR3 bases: TGTGCCAGCAGTTTAGGGGGACGGGTCACTGAAGCTTTCTTT. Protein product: CASSLGGRVTEAFF.

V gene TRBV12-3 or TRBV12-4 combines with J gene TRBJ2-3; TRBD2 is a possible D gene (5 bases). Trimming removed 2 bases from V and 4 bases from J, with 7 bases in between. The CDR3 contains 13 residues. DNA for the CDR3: TGTGCCAGCAGTTTAACCGGGGCAGATACGCAGTATTTT. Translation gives CASSLTGADTQYF.